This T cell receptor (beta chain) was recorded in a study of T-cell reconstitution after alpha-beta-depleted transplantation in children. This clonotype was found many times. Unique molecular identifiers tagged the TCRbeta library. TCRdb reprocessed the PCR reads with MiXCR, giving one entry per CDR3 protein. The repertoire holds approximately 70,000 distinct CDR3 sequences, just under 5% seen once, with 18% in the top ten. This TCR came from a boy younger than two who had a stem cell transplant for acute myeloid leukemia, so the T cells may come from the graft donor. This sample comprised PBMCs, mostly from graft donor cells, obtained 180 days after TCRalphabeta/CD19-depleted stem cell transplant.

The CDR3 region is CASSQDRLAGGEAETQYF. DNA of the CDR3: TGTGCCAGCAGCCAAGATCGACTAGCGGGGGGGGAGGCGGAGACCCAGTACTTC. The chain combines TRBV4-2 with TRBJ2-5; TRBD2 agrees at 14 bases. Trimming at V came to 0 bases and at J to 5 bases, leaving 8 bases not matched to a gene. Germline CDR1 reads LGHNA; CDR2 reads YNFKEQ. The CDR3 loop spans 18 amino acids.